Listed below are T cell receptor beta chains from one sample, sequenced in a study of shared clonotypes between healthy human individuals. Produced via immunoSEQ multiplex PCR; TCRdb's table is partial and in-frame only. Of 2 million to 2.5 million clones in the sample, 85% to 95% were seen once. The sample taken for sequencing was naive CD4+ T cells sorted from blood. The source of these receptors is a man aged 18 to 30 in good health. CDR3s include the opening cysteine and the closing phenylalanine or tryptophan. D genes are given only for firm matches. Clone size is stated in some rows and not others, as once, few, many or a class when expanded.

V	D	J	size	CDR3	DNA
TRBV19	-	TRBJ1-5	-	CASSRTISNQPQHF	TGTGCCAGTAGTAGGACTATCAGCAATCAGCCCCAGCATTTT
TRBV7-2	-	TRBJ1-5	once	CASSLNGGGNQPQHF	TGTGCCAGCAGCTTGAATGGGGGCGGCAATCAGCCCCAGCATTTT
TRBV2	TRBD2	TRBJ2-7	-	CASRKWTSGTYEQYF	TGTGCCAGCAGAAAATGGACTAGCGGCACCTACGAGCAGTACTTC
TRBV5-4	TRBD2	TRBJ2-3	-	CASSLGLAGFTDTQYF	TGTGCCAGCAGCTTGGGGCTAGCGGGGTTCACAGATACGCAGTATTTT
TRBV5-1	-	TRBJ2-5	-	CASSTNLETQYF	TGCGCCAGCAGCACCAACCTGGAGACCCAGTACTTC
TRBV7-2	TRBD2	TRBJ2-7	once	CASSLEGLAISYEQYF	TGTGCCAGCAGCCTAGAAGGACTAGCGATCTCCTACGAGCAGTACTTC
TRBV30	TRBD1	TRBJ2-5	-	CAWNSGDRHQETQYF	TGTGCCTGGAATTCCGGGGACAGGCACCAAGAGACCCAGTACTTC
TRBV21-1	-	TRBJ2-5	-	CASSSVAYEGRKTQYF	TGTGCCAGCAGCTCTGTCGCCTACGAGGGCCGAAAGACCCAGTACTTC
TRBV7-9	-	TRBJ1-5	-	CASSLSGRARNQPQHF	TGTGCCAGCAGCTTAAGTGGCAGGGCTCGCAATCAGCCCCAGCATTTT
TRBV6-6	-	TRBJ1-2	-	CASGDYGYTF	TGTGCCAGCGGAGACTATGGCTACACCTTC
TRBV9	TRBD2	TRBJ2-7	few	CASSVGPGLAGGSRYEQYF	TGTGCCAGCAGCGTAGGGCCGGGACTAGCGGGAGGGTCGCGCTACGAGCAGTACTTC
TRBV19	TRBD1	TRBJ2-5	-	CASSIERSRGRGETQYF	TGTGCCAGTAGTATAGAGCGGAGCAGGGGGCGAGGAGAGACCCAGTACTTC
TRBV7-3	-	TRBJ1-1	-	CASSSTGTPGAFF	TGTGCCAGCAGCTCAACAGGGACACCAGGGGCTTTCTTT
TRBV7-9	-	TRBJ2-1	-	CASSLPPASEQFF	TGTGCCAGCAGCTTACCCCCAGCATCTGAGCAGTTCTTC
TRBV19	TRBD1	TRBJ2-7	once	CASSTSEGGWYEQYF	TGTGCCAGTAGTACCTCAGAAGGGGGCTGGTACGAGCAGTACTTC
TRBV9	-	TRBJ1-4	once	CASSVGGADEKLFF	TGTGCCAGCAGCGTGGGGGGCGCGGATGAAAAACTGTTTTTT
TRBV6-5	TRBD1	TRBJ2-7	-	CATGTGPYEQYF	TGTGCCACCGGGACAGGGCCCTACGAGCAGTACTTC
TRBV5-1	TRBD1	TRBJ2-1	-	CASRTGTGGSYNEQFF	TGCGCCAGCAGGACCGGGACAGGGGGCTCTTACAATGAGCAGTTCTTC
TRBV28	TRBD1	TRBJ1-5	-	CASSPQGARRYPQHF	TGTGCCAGCAGCCCACAGGGGGCGCGAAGGTATCCCCAGCATTTT
TRBV5-5	-	TRBJ1-5	-	CASSLVSVNQPQHF	TGTGCCAGCAGCTTGGTGTCAGTCAATCAGCCCCAGCATTTT
TRBV6-5	-	TRBJ2-2	-	CASSRPGTGELFF	TGTGCCAGCTCGAGACCGGGGACCGGGGAGCTGTTTTTT
TRBV9	TRBD2	TRBJ2-3	-	CASSLSGGAADTQYF	TGTGCCAGCAGTCTCAGCGGGGGGGCTGCAGATACGCAGTATTTT
TRBV4-3	TRBD2	TRBJ2-4	-	CASSRDSGSKNIQYF	TGCGCCAGCAGCCGGGATAGCGGGAGTAAAAACATTCAGTACTTC
TRBV7-9	TRBD2	TRBJ2-7	-	CASSAGLAGSSYEQYF	TGTGCCAGCAGCGCTGGACTAGCGGGCAGCTCCTACGAGCAGTACTTC
TRBV5-6	-	TRBJ2-2	-	CASSLAGAGTGELFF	TGTGCCAGCAGCTTGGCGGGGGCTGGCACCGGGGAGCTGTTTTTT
TRBV9	-	TRBJ1-2	-	CASSVTGGGNYGYTF	TGTGCCAGCAGCGTTACAGGAGGGGGTAACTATGGCTACACCTTC
TRBV7-9	-	TRBJ1-2	-	CASSPRGNRTIYGYTF	TGTGCCAGCAGCCCTAGGGGGAATCGGACAATTTATGGCTACACCTTC
TRBV4-1	TRBD2	TRBJ2-2	-	CASSQDIPGGTTGELFF	TGCGCCAGCAGCCAAGATATACCGGGGGGGACGACCGGGGAGCTGTTTTTT
TRBV29-1	-	TRBJ1-1	-	CSVILQRNAEAFF	TGCAGCGTCATTCTACAGCGGAACGCTGAAGCTTTCTTT
TRBV18	-	TRBJ1-3	-	CASSPNGDTIYF	TGTGCCAGCTCACCAAATGGGGACACCATATATTTT
TRBV19	TRBD2	TRBJ2-7	-	CASKRTSGSYEQYF	TGTGCCAGTAAGCGGACTAGCGGGTCCTACGAGCAGTACTTC
TRBV30	-	TRBJ1-5	-	CAWGQHPNQPQHF	TGTGCCTGGGGACAGCATCCGAATCAGCCCCAGCATTTT
TRBV11-2	TRBD1	TRBJ2-4	-	CASSLVAPGQGSKNIQYF	TGTGCCAGCAGCTTAGTTGCTCCGGGACAGGGGTCCAAAAACATTCAGTACTTC
TRBV6-6	-	TRBJ2-5	-	CASSPVSRVETQYF	TGTGCCAGCAGCCCCGTCTCGAGAGTAGAGACCCAGTACTTC
TRBV18	-	TRBJ2-5	-	CASSPTVQQETQYF	TGTGCCAGCTCACCGACAGTACAACAAGAGACCCAGTACTTC